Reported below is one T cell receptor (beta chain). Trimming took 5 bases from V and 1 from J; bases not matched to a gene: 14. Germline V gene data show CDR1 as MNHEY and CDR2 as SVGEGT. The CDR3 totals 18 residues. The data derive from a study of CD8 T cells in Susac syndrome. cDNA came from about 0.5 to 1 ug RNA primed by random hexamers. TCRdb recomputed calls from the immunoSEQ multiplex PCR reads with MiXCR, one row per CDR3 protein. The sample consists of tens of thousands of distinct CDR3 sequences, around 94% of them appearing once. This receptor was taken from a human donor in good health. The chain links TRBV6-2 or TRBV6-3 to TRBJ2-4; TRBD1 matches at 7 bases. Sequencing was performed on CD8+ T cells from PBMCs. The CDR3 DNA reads TGTGCCAGCAGTAAACGGACAGGACTCAGCCTGGCCAAAAACATTCAGTACTTC. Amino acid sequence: CASSKRTGLSLAKNIQYF.